A selection of T cell receptor beta chains follows, all from one sample in a study of T cells after yellow fever vaccination. A single record per CDR3 protein comes from TCRdb applying MiXCR to the 5' RACE reads. The data contain hundreds of thousands of distinct CDR3 sequences, approximately 4% of them singletons. The sequencing used PBMCs, collected 5 days after the yellow fever booster vaccination. The receptors stem from a man aged 18 to 30 who received the YFV17D yellow fever vaccine. The CDR3 runs from the conserved cysteine through the conserved F or W. A clone size is listed for some rows: how often the clone was seen (once, few, many), or a class if it is expanded.

>TRBV11-2|TRBJ1-6|.
CASSSGTGKLYNSPLHF
>TRBV3-1|TRBJ2-5|many
CASSQDYGETQYF
>TRBV11-3|TRBJ1-1|few
CASSERRGTEAFF
>TRBV7-9|TRBJ2-1|few
CASRLALGQRTSGSYNEQFF
>TRBV25-1|TRBJ2-7|.
CASIGTGAGEQYF
>TRBV4-3|TRBJ1-2|.
CASSPQGGSRINYGYTF
>TRBV6-2/TRBV6-3|TRBJ2-7|many
CASSSGQGYEQYF
>TRBV20-1|TRBJ2-7|few
CSASHVESTYEQYF
>TRBV4-3|TRBJ2-3|.
CASSQELAGAADTQYF
>TRBV2|TRBJ1-1|few
CASSEAAIPGAFF
>TRBV12-3/TRBV12-4|TRBJ1-2|many
CASSLKGGYGYTF
>TRBV5-1|TRBJ2-2|few
CASSLQSGGAGELFF
>TRBV5-4|TRBJ2-2|many
CASNPAPNTGELFF
>TRBV7-2|TRBJ1-1|.
CASSLRDTDEAFF
>TRBV12-3/TRBV12-4|TRBJ2-7|.
CASSFRPERYEQYF
>TRBV2|TRBJ1-2|few
CASSVAGNYGYTF
>TRBV28|TRBJ2-3|few
CASRSTTGGDTQYF
>TRBV5-1|TRBJ2-1|many
CASSFRGLDYNEQFF
>TRBV4-3|TRBJ2-5|many
CASSQEFGSGIQETQYF
>TRBV6-6|TRBJ2-5|.
CASSQLDNQETQYF
>TRBV2|TRBJ1-6|few
CASVLGDGTPLHF
>TRBV6-2/TRBV6-3|TRBJ2-3|.
CASSSVAGGVSDTQYF
>TRBV5-1|TRBJ2-3|many
CASSLGRYTDTQYF
>TRBV3-1|TRBJ2-5|many
CASSLLGGGGLQETQYF
>TRBV6-5|TRBJ2-5|few
CASIKTGEETQYF
>TRBV27|TRBJ2-7|few
CASTGARNREVASYEQYF
>TRBV5-1|TRBJ1-2|many
CASSQGEPDVDGYTF
>TRBV10-3|TRBJ2-2|many
CAKRPSNTGELFF
>TRBV24-1|TRBJ1-2|.
CATSGRDSYQSYTF
>TRBV7-2|TRBJ2-3|few
CASSLLRGRGTDTQYF
>TRBV7-2|TRBJ2-3|few
CASSLSRAVSTDTQYF
>TRBV7-9|TRBJ2-4|many
CASSPYGVAGNIQYF
>TRBV4-3|TRBJ2-3|.
CASSQDWSRGLADTQYF
>TRBV5-1|TRBJ1-2|.
CASSLVAGNGYTF
>TRBV20-1|TRBJ1-6|few
CSASRRDRNNSPLHF
>TRBV5-1|TRBJ2-5|.
CASSPRRGGQETQYF
>TRBV6-2/TRBV6-3|TRBJ1-2|.
CASSYWRQGYGYTF
>TRBV7-2|TRBJ1-5|few
CASSSQGAALNQPQHF
>TRBV4-2|TRBJ2-1|many
CASSQPIQGAPGEQFF
>TRBV11-2|TRBJ2-3|many
CASSLDRRGFGLDTQYF
>TRBV7-2|TRBJ2-1|.
CASSQKGGAGRFF
>TRBV14|TRBJ2-3|.
CASSQEARGRTDTQYF
>TRBV7-2|TRBJ2-2|.
CASSLHSGNTGELFF
>TRBV5-1|TRBJ2-4|many
CASSPDGQNIQYF
>TRBV5-1|TRBJ2-7|.
CASSLDRLEQYF
>TRBV9|TRBJ2-5|many
CASSPRTRTETQYF
>TRBV6-2/TRBV6-3|TRBJ1-6|.
CASSYSQERDNSPLHF
>TRBV7-2|TRBJ2-2|many
CASSLSGRGTGELFF
>TRBV11-2|TRBJ2-2|many
CASSLIQGLNTGELFF
>TRBV3-1|TRBJ1-1|.
CASHPAWNTEAFF
>TRBV5-1|TRBJ2-6|few
CASRDSPSPGANVLTF
>TRBV18|TRBJ2-2|.
CASSPNDRATGELFF
>TRBV25-1|TRBJ1-2|many
CASSESWMGYTF
>TRBV6-1|TRBJ2-3|.
CASSGGSGGSTQYF
>TRBV5-1|TRBJ2-2|few
CASLFQDTGELFF
>TRBV15|TRBJ2-5|.
CATSREGTARETQYF
>TRBV2|TRBJ2-2|.
CASSEAGGAGELFF
>TRBV15|TRBJ1-4|many
CATSGGEPGEKLFF
>TRBV25-1|TRBJ1-2|few
CASSEKREAYGYTF